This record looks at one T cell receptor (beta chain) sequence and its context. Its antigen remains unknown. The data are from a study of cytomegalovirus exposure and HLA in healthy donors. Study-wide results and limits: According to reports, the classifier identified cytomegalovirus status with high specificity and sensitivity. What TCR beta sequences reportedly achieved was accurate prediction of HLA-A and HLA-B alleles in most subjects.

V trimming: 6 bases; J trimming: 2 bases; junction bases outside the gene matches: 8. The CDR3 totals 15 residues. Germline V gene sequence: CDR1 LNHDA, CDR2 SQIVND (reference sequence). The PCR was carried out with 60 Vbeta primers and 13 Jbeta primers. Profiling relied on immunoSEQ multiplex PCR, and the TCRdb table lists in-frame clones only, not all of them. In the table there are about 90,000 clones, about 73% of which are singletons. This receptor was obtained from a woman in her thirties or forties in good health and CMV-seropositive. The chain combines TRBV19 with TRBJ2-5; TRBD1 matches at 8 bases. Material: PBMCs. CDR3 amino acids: CASRRLGQGQETQYF. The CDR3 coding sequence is TGTGCCAGTAGGCGGCTTGGACAGGGACAAGAGACCCAGTACTTC.